One sample yielded the 31 T cell receptor beta chains listed below, sequenced in a study of control samples from healthy donors and cancer patients. Only in-frame clones appear in the TCRdb table, and some are missing; sequencing was by immunoSEQ multiplex PCR. Here the sample spans over 100,000 clones, about 91% being singletons. Sequenced: blood. All receptors come from a man aged 40-49 years in good health.

This clone showed up just once. The CDR3 DNA reads as TGTGCCAGCAGCTTGGTTTCTGCAGCGGTTACTAGCACAGATACGCAGTATTTT. Residues: CASSLVSAAVTSTDTQYF. V usage is TRBV5-8 and J usage is TRBJ2-3, with D possibly matching TRBD2 (5 bases). Looked up from germline, CDR1 is SGHTS and CDR2 is YDEGEE. The germline V and J ends were trimmed by 0 bases and 0 bases, with 17 bases remaining between them. The CDR3 is 18 residues long.

The chain carries TRBV5-1 and TRBJ1-6, with no clear D. Germline CDR1 SGHRS, CDR2 YFSETQ. Deletions cut 0 bases from V and 7 bases from J, with 14 bases between. The CDR3 sequence is 16 residues long. CDR3 in amino acids: CASSLEGGGRNSPLHF. The CDR3 DNA reads TGCGCCAGCAGCTTGGAGGGAGGAGGGAGGAATTCACCCCTCCACTTT.

J is TRBJ1-1 and V is TRBV11-2; tentative D call: TRBD1 (5 bases). Germline lookup yields CDR1 SGHAT and CDR2 FQNNGV. The CDR3 is made up of 15 amino acids. Trimming shortened V by 7 bases and J by 0 bases, and 15 bases separated the two germline ends. The CDR3 DNA sequence: TGTGCCAGCATCAACCCAGGGTTTATGAACACTGAAGCTTTCTTT. Its protein is CASINPGFMNTEAFF. Combining the CDR3 with reference TRBV11-2 and TRBJ1-1 gives the whole variable domain EAGVAQSPRYKIIEKRQSVAFWCNPISGHATLYWYQQILGQGPKLLIQFQNNGVVDDSQLPKDRFSAERLKGVDSTLKIQPAKLEDSAVYLCASINPGFMNTEAFFGQGTRLTVV.

The chain employs TRBV25-1 and TRBJ1-2, with 7 bases fitting TRBD1. Germline CDR1 reads MGHDK; CDR2 reads SYGVNS. V was clipped by 6 bases and J by 8 bases; unmatched bases: 9. The CDR3 sequence is 13 residues long. The CDR3 spells CASRPGQWRGYTF. The CDR3 DNA reads as TGTGCCAGCAGACCGGGACAGTGGCGCGGCTACACCTTC.

The chain couples TRBV19 to TRBJ1-4; TRBD1 matches 7 bases. This CDR3 is 14 amino acids long. The V gene end was trimmed by 3 bases and the J gene end by 7 bases; junction bases not matched to a gene: 5. Germline-derived CDR1 and CDR2 are LNHDA and SQIVND (reference sequence). CDR3 DNA sequence: TGTGCCAGTAGTATGAGGGGGCAAGGTGAAAAACTGTTTTTT. Translation gives CASSMRGQGEKLFF. Full variable domain (missing parts from reference TRBV19 and TRBJ1-4): DGGITQSPKYLFRKEGQNVTLSCEQNLNHDAMYWYRQDPGQGLRLIYYSQIVNDFQKGDIAEGYSVSREKKESFPLTVTSAQKNPTAFYLCASSMRGQGEKLFFGSGTQLSVL.

This clone was counted between two and nine times. The chain joins TRBV5-1 to TRBJ2-3, with a weak D call TRBD2 (7 bases). This CDR3 has 14 residues. V lost 6 bases, J lost 4 bases, and 15 bases lay in between. Germline CDR1 is SGHRS and CDR2 is YFSETQ. The CDR3 coding sequence is TGCGCCAGCAAAACCCCGGGGGGCGCAGATACGCAGTATTTT. Its translation: CASKTPGGADTQYF.

This chain links TRBV6-5 with TRBJ1-4; tentative D call: TRBD1 (5 bases). This CDR3 region has 15 residues. The germline V and J ends were trimmed by 6 bases and 5 bases, with 16 bases remaining between them. Germline CDR1 MNHEY, CDR2 SVGAGI. CDR3 nucleotide sequence: TGTGCCAGCAGACTCAGCGGGGGGTTGAATGAAAAACTGTTTTTT. Encoded protein: CASRLSGGLNEKLFF.

CDR3 protein: CASSLGQEMNTQYF. CDR3 sequence (DNA): TGTGCCAGCAGCTTAGGACAGGAGATGAATACGCAGTATTTT. J is TRBJ2-3 and V is TRBV7-2; the D gene is possibly TRBD1 (6 bases). Germline CDR1 and CDR2: SGHTA and FQGNSA. CDR3 length equals 14 residues. Trimming removed 1 base at V and 7 bases at J, with 12 bases between.

CDR3: CASSTKPRETQYF. The CDR3 DNA reads TGTGCCAGCAGCACAAAGCCCCGTGAGACCCAGTACTTC. The rearrangement joins TRBV7-3 to TRBJ2-5, with no clear D. Trimming took off 5 bases at V and 5 bases at J, with 12 bases between the two ends. This CDR3 comprises 13 residues. Germline V gives CDR1 SGHTA, CDR2 FQGTGA.

This chain uses TRBV7-8 with TRBJ1-2; no reliable D call. CDR1 is SGHVS and CDR2 is FQNEAQ in the germline V gene. V lost 5 bases, J lost 6 bases, and 13 bases lay in between. The CDR3 runs 13 residues. The CDR3 is CASSTRNRHGYTF. DNA of the CDR3: TGTGCCAGCAGCACACGAAACAGACATGGCTACACCTTC.

This clone was detected only once. The rearrangement links TRBV7-9 to TRBJ1-2, with TRBD1 as a possible D gene (6 bases). V was trimmed by 4 bases and J by 6 bases, leaving 9 bases between them. In germline, CDR1 is SEHNR, CDR2 FQNEAQ (reference sequence). The CDR3 totals 12 residues. CDR3 amino acids: CASSYDRNGYTF. CDR3 bases: TGTGCCAGCAGCTACGACAGGAATGGCTACACCTTC.

The chain joins TRBV2 to TRBJ1-2; no reliable D call. The CDR3 covers 13 residues. The germline V and J ends were trimmed by 8 bases and 5 bases, with 15 bases remaining between them. Germline V gives CDR1 SNHLY, CDR2 FYNNEI. CDR3 sequence reads: CASWRVGYYGYTF. CDR3 nucleotides: TGTGCCAGCTGGCGGGTCGGATATTATGGCTACACCTTC.

This chain joins TRBV6-1 and TRBJ2-7, with 9 bases aligning to TRBD1. After removal of 1 base from V and 2 bases from J, the junction contained 0 bases not matched to a gene. This CDR3 spans 14 amino acids. Germline V gene data show CDR1 as MNHNS and CDR2 as SASEGT. The CDR3: CASSEGTGAYEQYF. CDR3 nucleotides: TGTGCCAGCAGTGAAGGGACAGGGGCCTACGAGCAGTACTTC.

The chain recombines TRBV3-1 (or the pseudogene TRBV3-2) with TRBJ2-2; D uncertain. The germline V gene encodes CDR1 LGHDT and CDR2 YNNKEL (reference sequence). The V end lost 4 bases, the J end lost 3 bases, and 9 bases lay between the germline ends. The CDR3 spans 14 residues. CDR3 in amino acids: CASSLVVYTGELFF. The CDR3 coding sequence is TGTGCCAGCAGCCTTGTGGTCTACACCGGGGAGCTGTTTTTT.

This chain links TRBV5-6 with TRBJ1-3; no definite D call. Trimming removed 0 bases from V and 0 bases from J, with 7 bases in between. In germline, CDR1 is SGHDT, CDR2 YYEEEE. The CDR3 sequence is 15 residues long. The CDR3 is CASSLDRGSGNTIYF. DNA for the CDR3: TGTGCCAGCAGCTTGGATCGGGGCTCTGGAAACACCATATATTTT.

The chain recombines TRBV24-1 with TRBJ2-3, with D hard to call. Trimming took 4 bases from V and 0 from J, leaving 10 bases between them. The CDR3 length is 15 residues. CDR1 and CDR2 (germline): KGHDR, SFDVKD. DNA of the CDR3: TGTGCCACCAGTGACCAGGTACACAGCACAGATACGCAGTATTTT. Residues: CATSDQVHSTDTQYF.

This chain uses TRBV7-6 with TRBJ2-5, with 13 bases identical to TRBD2. The CDR3 runs to 17 residues. CDR1 and CDR2 from the germline V gene are SGHVS and FNYEAQ. V was clipped by 0 bases and J by 0 bases; unmatched bases: 1. The CDR3 nucleotides are TGTGCCAGCAGCTTAGCACTAGCGGGGGGGTACCAAGAGACCCAGTACTTC. It specifies CASSLALAGGYQETQYF.

V and J are TRBV14 and TRBJ2-1, with a tentative D call TRBD2 (7 bases). The CDR3 is 14 amino acids. The V gene lost 7 bases and the J gene lost 8 bases, with 18 bases spanning the gap. CDR1 and CDR2 (germline): SGHDN, FVKESK. CDR3 DNA: TGTGCCAGCAAGGTGGTAGGGGGGGCCCATGAGCAGTTCTTC. As protein: CASKVVGGAHEQFF.

The chain couples TRBV18 to TRBJ1-1; D is ambiguous. The V and J ends lost 4 bases and 2 bases respectively, with 5 bases between them. The V gene's germline CDR1 is KGHSH and CDR2 LQKENI. The CDR3 covers 12 residues. The CDR3 is CASSRGNTEAFF. DNA for the CDR3: TGTGCCAGCTCACGGGGTAACACTGAAGCTTTCTTT.

The rearrangement uses TRBV9 and TRBJ2-1; possibly TRBD2 for D (7 bases). Trimming left V 2 bases short and J 2 bases short, with 11 bases between. There are 15 residues in the CDR3. Germline CDR1 is SGDLS and CDR2 is YYNGEE. The CDR3 protein is CASSVGGLTYNEQFF. As DNA, the CDR3 is TGTGCCAGCAGCGTCGGGGGGCTGACCTACAATGAGCAGTTCTTC.

The chain links TRBV6-6 to TRBJ1-4, with TRBD1 as a possible D gene (5 bases). The CDR3 is 14 residues long. CDR1 is MNHNY and CDR2 is SVGAGI in the germline V gene (reference sequence). V gave up 11 bases and J gave up 3 bases, with 16 bases separating them. CDR3 protein: CASRGGGPNEKLFF. The CDR3 DNA follows: TGTGCCTCCCGGGGGGGAGGACCTAATGAAAAACTGTTTTTT.

J is TRBJ1-3 and V is TRBV6-5; D is unclear. Germline V gene sequence: CDR1 MNHEY, CDR2 SVGAGI. Trimming took off 3 bases at V and 4 bases at J, with 13 bases between the two ends. The CDR3 spans 15 residues. CDR3 coding DNA: TGTGCCAGCAGTTATGATCGGAGTTTAGGAAACACCATATATTTT. This sequence encodes CASSYDRSLGNTIYF.

This chain connects TRBV7-9 to TRBJ2-2; D is unclear. CDR1 is SEHNR, CDR2 FQNEAQ, per germline (reference sequence). With 3 bases removed from V and 6 bases from J, the gap between germline ends came to 8 bases. CDR3 size: 13 residues. CDR3 sequence: CASSLKVPGELFF. CDR3 in DNA: TGTGCCAGCAGCTTGAAGGTTCCCGGGGAGCTGTTTTTT.

The J gene is TRBJ2-7, the V gene TRBV18; 7 nucleotides match TRBD1. The junction had 5 bases not matched to a gene; V was cut back by 3 bases and J by 3 bases. The length of the CDR3 is 14 residues. Germline V gene data show CDR1 as KGHSH and CDR2 as LQKENI. CDR3 sequence reads: CASSPGQRVYEQYF. The CDR3 nucleotides read TGTGCCAGCTCACCGGGACAGAGGGTCTACGAGCAGTACTTC.

The CDR3 DNA follows: TGTGCCAGCTCACCAGGGCTAGCAGATACGCAGTATTTT. Amino acids: CASSPGLADTQYF. V and J are TRBV18 and TRBJ2-3; the D is unclear. The CDR3 runs to 13 residues. Trimming took off 2 bases at V and 4 bases at J, with 7 bases between the two ends. Germline CDR1 KGHSH, CDR2 LQKENI.

This clone was seen only a few times. The V gene is TRBV10-1, the J gene TRBJ2-5; a possible D gene is TRBD1 (5 bases). Per the germline V gene, CDR1 is WNHNN and CDR2 is SYGVQD (reference sequence). The CDR3 runs 14 residues. V lost 2 bases, J lost 1 base, and 8 bases lay in between. The CDR3 region is CASSEDSSQETQYF. DNA of the CDR3: TGCGCCAGCAGTGAGGACAGTTCCCAAGAGACCCAGTACTTC.

The chain employs TRBV7-9 and TRBJ2-3, with 8 bases that match TRBD1. V lost 1 base to trimming and J lost 1 base; unmatched junction nucleotides: 1. The CDR3 has 15 amino acids. Germline V gene lookup returns CDR1 SEHNR and CDR2 FQNEAQ (reference sequence). As DNA, the CDR3 is TGTGCCAGCAGCTTAGTGACAGGGGGCACAGATACGCAGTATTTT. This codes for CASSLVTGGTDTQYF.

The V gene is TRBV3-1 (or the pseudogene TRBV3-2), the J gene TRBJ2-1; D may correspond to TRBD1 or TRBD2 (6 bases each). Germline CDR1 is LGHDT and CDR2 is YNNKEL (reference sequence). The germline V and J ends were trimmed by 1 base and 4 bases, with 11 bases remaining between them. The CDR3 runs to 15 residues. The CDR3 DNA is TGTGCCAGCAGCCAAGGTGGGGGGCAATACAATGAGCAGTTCTTC. Residues: CASSQGGGQYNEQFF.

The chain is built from TRBV4-2 and TRBJ2-3; no reliable D call. Trimming removed 8 bases at V and 2 bases at J, with 11 bases between. This CDR3 region has 13 residues. Looked up from germline, CDR1 is LGHNA and CDR2 is YNFKEQ. The CDR3 region has the DNA TGTGCCAGCCAACCGGGCTACACAGATACGCAGTATTTT. It specifies CASQPGYTDTQYF.

CDR3 amino acids: CASSVVGGSSYNEQFF. CDR3 bases: TGTGCCAGCAGCGTAGTGGGGGGGAGCTCCTACAATGAGCAGTTCTTC. The chain employs TRBV9 and TRBJ2-1; TRBD2 agrees at 7 bases. Germline trimming cut 0 bases from V and 0 bases from J; bases unmatched to any gene: 3. CDR1 and CDR2 from the germline V gene are SGDLS and YYNGEE. CDR3 length equals 16 residues.

V and J are TRBV5-1 and TRBJ1-4; TRBD1 is a possible D gene (5 bases). Germline assignment: CDR1 SGHRS and CDR2 YFSETQ. V dropped 4 bases and J dropped 0 bases, with 10 bases sitting between them. There are 15 residues in the CDR3. The CDR3 loop is CASSGGATTNEKLFF. The CDR3 DNA follows: TGCGCCAGCAGCGGAGGGGCAACAACTAATGAAAAACTGTTTTTT.